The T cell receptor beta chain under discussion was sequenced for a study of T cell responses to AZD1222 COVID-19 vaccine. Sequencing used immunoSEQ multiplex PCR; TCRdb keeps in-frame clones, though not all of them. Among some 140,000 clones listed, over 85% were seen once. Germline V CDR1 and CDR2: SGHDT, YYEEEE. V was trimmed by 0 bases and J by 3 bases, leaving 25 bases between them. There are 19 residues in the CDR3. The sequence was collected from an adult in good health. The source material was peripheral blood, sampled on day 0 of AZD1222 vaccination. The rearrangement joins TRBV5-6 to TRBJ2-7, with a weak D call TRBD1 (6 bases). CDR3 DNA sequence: TGTGCCAGCAGCTTGGGTATGAAAGGGGGACGCAAGGTTATCTACGAGCAGTACTTC. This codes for CASSLGMKGGRKVIYEQYF.